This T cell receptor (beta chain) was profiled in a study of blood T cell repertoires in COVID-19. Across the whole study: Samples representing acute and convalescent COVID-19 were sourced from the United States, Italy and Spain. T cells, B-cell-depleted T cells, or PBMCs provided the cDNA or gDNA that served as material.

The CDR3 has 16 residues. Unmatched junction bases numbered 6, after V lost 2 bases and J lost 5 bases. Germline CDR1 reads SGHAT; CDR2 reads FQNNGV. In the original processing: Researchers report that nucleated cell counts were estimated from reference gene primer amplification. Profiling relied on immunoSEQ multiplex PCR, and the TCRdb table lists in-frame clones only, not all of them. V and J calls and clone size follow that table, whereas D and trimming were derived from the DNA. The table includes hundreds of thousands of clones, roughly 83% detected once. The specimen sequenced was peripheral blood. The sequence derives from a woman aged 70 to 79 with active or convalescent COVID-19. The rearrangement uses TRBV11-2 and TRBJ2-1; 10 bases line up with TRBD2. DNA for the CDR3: TGTGCCAGCAGCTTATTAACTAGCGGGACAAACAATGAGCAGTTCTTC. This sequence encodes CASSLLTSGTNNEQFF.